This T cell receptor beta chain was captured by sequencing in a study of blood T cell repertoires in COVID-19. As for the study in general: Nucleic acid was either cDNA or gDNA, and it came from T cells, B-cell-depleted T cells, or PBMCs.

The data were produced by immunoSEQ multiplex PCR, yet TCRdb's version contains in-frame clones alone and is incomplete. The sample records 60,000 to 65,000 clones, around 70% being singletons. The Seattle patients joined while their infection was active and were tracked longitudinally afterward. CDR1 and CDR2 from the germline V gene are MNHEY and SVGEGT. The CDR3 length is 15 residues. V was clipped by 2 bases and J by 4 bases, with 11 bases between them. The sample comprised peripheral blood. This TCR was sampled from a woman aged 70 to 79 with COVID-19, enrolled during active disease. V gene TRBV6-2 or TRBV6-3 combines with J gene TRBJ1-4, with TRBD1 as a possible D gene (6 bases). The CDR3 nucleotides read TGTGCCAGCAGTTACCGGACAGCTCATAATGAAAAACTGTTTTTT. It yields the protein CASSYRTAHNEKLFF.